This record concerns one T cell receptor (beta chain) sequence. The sample's treatment: randomized to nivolumab then ipilimumab (arm A) or the reverse (arm B). PBMC sorting kept live CD3+CD8+ cells without CD19 or CD56. This entry belongs to a study of sequential checkpoint blockade in melanoma. Study background: First-line arms were nivolumab then ipilimumab, or the reverse, randomized 1:1. After both sequences, patients received maintenance nivolumab.

V gave up 2 bases and J gave up 5 bases; unmatched junction bases: 13. Germline V gene sequence: CDR1 SNHLY, CDR2 FYNNEI. The CDR3 totals 17 residues. Repertoires were generated with immunoSEQ multiplex PCR, while TCRdb's copy carries only in-frame clones and drops some. The sample consists of 9,500 to 15,000 clones, approximately 79% of them appearing once. Sample: CD8+ T cells sorted from blood (inferred from file names), taken from a patient given nivolumab and ipilimumab in sequence. The chain joins TRBV2 to TRBJ2-7; 9 bases fit TRBD1. This receptor was identified in a human donor with melanoma. CDR3: CASSETPPGTGRDEQYF. The CDR3 DNA is TGTGCCAGCAGTGAAACGCCGCCCGGGACAGGGAGAGACGAGCAGTACTTC.